The T cell receptor (beta chain) described here comes from a study of blood T cell repertoires in COVID-19. Study-wide background: Sites across the United States, Italy and Spain contributed samples from acute and convalescent COVID-19. Sources were T cells, B-cell-depleted T cells, or PBMCs; the material itself was cDNA or gDNA.

Looked up from germline, CDR1 is KGHSH and CDR2 is LQKENI. Trimming shortened V by 6 bases and J by 5 bases, and 11 bases separated the two germline ends. The CDR3 length is 12 residues. Original processing methods: Nucleated cell number was recorded as an estimate derived from reference gene primer amplification. Produced via immunoSEQ multiplex PCR; TCRdb's table is partial and in-frame only. V and J calls and clone size are as listed in that table; D and trimming were resolved from the DNA. The sample holds roughly 80,000 clones, approximately 80% seen once. The specimen sequenced was peripheral blood. V is TRBV18 and J is TRBJ2-7; D possibly corresponds to TRBD1 (6 bases). The receptor comes from a human donor in a cohort sampled during active COVID-19. The CDR3 DNA sequence: TGTGCCAGCTCGATACAGGGAGACGAGCAGTACTTC. Translated: CASSIQGDEQYF.